This entry describes one TCR beta chain. Its antigen is currently not known. No base-level quality is on record; no much larger clone is a single base apart. TCRbeta CDR3 regions were amplified from genomic DNA using the immunoSEQ Assay, a bias-controlled multiplex PCR. The original pipeline was this. The number of nucleated cells in each sample was estimated by amplification of reference gene primers within the assay. To quantify the absolute abundance of each unique TCRbeta CDR3 rearrangement, sequence reads were collapsed and filtered. For each sample, productive Simpson clonality was calculated as the square root of Simpson's diversity index across productive rearrangements. What TCRdb holds here is the immuneACCESS table cut down to in-frame rearrangements. Part of the clones is not present; checked against another copy, under half of the missing clones reflect an unresolved V gene, and the others are unexplained. From that table come the V and J calls and clone size; the DNA was used to work out D and trimming. The sample table holds around 200,000 clones, of which 84% were seen once. The biggest ten clones account for approximately 18% of the sample.

The sample originates from a study of blood T cell repertoires in COVID-19 (dated by TCRdb to the early 2020s). As for the study more broadly: Samples covering the acute and convalescent phases of COVID-19 were provided by collaborators in the United States, Italy and Spain. The material from the prospective study consisted of cDNA or gDNA derived from T cells, B-cell-depleted T cells, or PBMCs. Deeply sampled blood TCRbeta repertoires from subjects exposed to, actively infected with, or recovered from COVID-19 were included in the dataset. The repertoires were made available in a free public database intended to serve as a resource for research on the immune response to SARS-CoV-2. Samples were obtained from the ongoing ImmuneRACE study (first 160 participants) and from over a thousand subjects provided by 6 global collaborators. Nearly every sample came with metadata listing a de-identified subject ID, COVID-19 status, age in years and sex. Where HLA class I and class II types were available, the types were taken from metadata supplied by the sample provider, not from assay-based typing. What the research found in general, with its limitations: The quantity of clinical and demographic metadata differed by source and by participant and was supplied without curation.

From the cysteine through the phenylalanine, the CDR3 covers 16 amino acids. Left in the record is the CDR3 DNA by itself, 48 bases read in frame from the first base. V is pruned by 6 bases and J by 1 base, leaving 12 bases of the junction without a gene match. Taken from the germline V gene, the CDR1 and CDR2 loops are MNHEY and SVGEGT. Whole blood was collected in K2EDTA tubes by collaborating institutions according to the institutions' own protocols. For TCRbeta analysis, collaborators shipped samples in one of three forms: frozen whole blood, isolated PBMCs, or DNA extracted from either of those sample types.

The sequence derives from a woman aged 80 or older with active or convalescent COVID-19. The V and J segments used are TRBV6-2 or TRBV6-3 and TRBJ2-7; the junction holds 7 bases that match TRBD2. Sequencing was performed on peripheral blood. The CDR3 amino acid sequence is: CASSPWRRETSYEQYF. The nucleotide sequence reads TGTGCCAGCAGCCCCTGGCGGCGGGAGACGTCCTACGAGCAGTACTTC.